This TCR beta chain is drawn from a study of cytomegalovirus exposure and HLA in healthy donors. General study points: The study designated 150 to 200 TCR beta chains cytomegalovirus-associated. In a later analysis, an Asian-associated ancestry cluster reportedly showed fewer N-insertions than the approximately 640-donor mean. Despite most TCR sequences being rare, some public TCRs occurred in many donors.

Primers included in the PCR were 60 Vbeta and 13 Jbeta primers. Using immunoSEQ multiplex PCR, the repertoire was profiled, and TCRdb retains in-frame clones only, with some absent. The table includes more than 120,000 clones, 70% to 80% detected once. This clone has a single count. Its antigen is undetermined. The CDR3 spans 16 residues. Trimming left V 5 bases short and J 1 base short, with 15 bases between. Per the germline V gene, CDR1 is LNHDA and CDR2 is SQIVND (reference sequence). The V call is TRBV19, the J call TRBJ1-5, with a weak D call TRBD1 (5 bases). This sequence originates from a woman in her forties in good health and CMV-seropositive. Sample: PBMCs. CDR3 nucleotides: TGTGCCAGTAGTGACGACCTTCGGGGGAGCAATCAGCCCCAGCATTTT. It yields the protein CASSDDLRGSNQPQHF.